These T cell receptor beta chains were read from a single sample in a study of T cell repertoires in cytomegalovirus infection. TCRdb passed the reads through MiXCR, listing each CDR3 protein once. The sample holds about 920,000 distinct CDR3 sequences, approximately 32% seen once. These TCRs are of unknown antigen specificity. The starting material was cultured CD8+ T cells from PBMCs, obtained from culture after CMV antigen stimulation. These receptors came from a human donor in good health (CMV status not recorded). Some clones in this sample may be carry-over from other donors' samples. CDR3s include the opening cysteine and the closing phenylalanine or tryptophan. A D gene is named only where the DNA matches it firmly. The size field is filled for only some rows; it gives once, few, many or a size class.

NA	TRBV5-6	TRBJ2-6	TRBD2	TGTGCCAGCAGCTCCACCCCCGCTAGCGGGGGGATTATGGGGGCCAACGTCCTGACTTTC	CASSSTPASGGIMGANVLTF
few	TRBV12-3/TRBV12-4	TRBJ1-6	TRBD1	TGTGCCAGCAGTTTAAACAGGGGGAACTCACCCCTCCACTTT	CASSLNRGNSPLHF
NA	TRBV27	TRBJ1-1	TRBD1	TGTGCCAGCAGTCTAGGACAGGGGGCGGTCGGAGCTTTCTTT	CASSLGQGAVGAFF
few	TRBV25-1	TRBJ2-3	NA	TGTGCCAGCAGTGAAGTTTGGCCCAGCACAGATACGCAGTATTTT	CASSEVWPSTDTQYF
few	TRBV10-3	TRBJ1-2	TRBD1	TGTGCCATCAGTGTCCGGACAGGGGAAGGCTATGGCTACACCTTC	CAISVRTGEGYGYTF
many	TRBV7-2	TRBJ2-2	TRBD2	TGTGCCAGCAGCCTCCAGAAGTCGGGACTAGCGGTCGGGGAGCTGTTTTTT	CASSLQKSGLAVGELFF
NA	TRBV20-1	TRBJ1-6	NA	TGCAGTGCCCTAGTTTTGGCAGCTAATTCACCCCTCCACTTT	CSALVLAANSPLHF
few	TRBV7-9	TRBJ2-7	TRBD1	TGTGCCAGCAGCTCAACAGGGGGGAACGCCTACGAGCAGTACTTC	CASSSTGGNAYEQYF
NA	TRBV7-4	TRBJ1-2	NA	TGTGTCAGCAGCTTGGAAGGGGTCGGTGGCTACACCTTC	CVSSLEGVGGYTF
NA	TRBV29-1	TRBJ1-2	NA	TGCAGCGTTGAAGTAGAGGCCGGGGGGCCACGAGCATCTGTTGCCTATGGCTACACCTTC	CSVEVEAGGPRASVAYGYTF
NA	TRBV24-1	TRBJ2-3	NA	TGTGCCACCAGTGATTTGCGGATTGATACGCAGTATTTT	CATSDLRIDTQYF
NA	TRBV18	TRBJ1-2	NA	TGTGACAGCTCCCCCCCCACCGAATCCTATGGCTACACCTTC	CDSSPPTESYGYTF
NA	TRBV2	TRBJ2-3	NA	TGTGCCAGCAGTGAATTGCAGGGGAAGGGGGATACGCAGTATTTT	CASSELQGKGDTQYF
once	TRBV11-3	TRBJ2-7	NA	TGTGCCAGCAGCTTTAGGACCCGGGGGGACATAAGGTTGTACGAGCAGTACTTC	CASSFRTRGDIRLYEQYF
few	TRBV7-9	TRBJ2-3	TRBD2	TGTGCCAGCAGCTTACCGGGACTAGCGGACACAGATACGCAGTATTTT	CASSLPGLADTDTQYF
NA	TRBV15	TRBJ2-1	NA	TGTGCCACCAGCGGAGGCCTAAATGAGCAGTTCTTC	CATSGGLNEQFF
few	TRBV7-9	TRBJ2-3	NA	TGTGCCAGCAGCTTAAGCGGTGACCCTGAGCAGTATTTT	CASSLSGDPEQYF
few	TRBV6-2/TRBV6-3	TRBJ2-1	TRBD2	TGTGCCACCGGGACTAGCCAAGGCTGGGGCAATGAGCAGTTCTTC	CATGTSQGWGNEQFF
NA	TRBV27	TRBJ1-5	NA	TGTGCCAGCAGTCCTTCCTCACAGGGACGGCCCCAGCATTTT	CASSPSSQGRPQHF
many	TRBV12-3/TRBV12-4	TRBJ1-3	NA	TGTGCCAGCAGGTGGACGGACACCCTGGGAAACACCATATATTTT	CASRWTDTLGNTIYF
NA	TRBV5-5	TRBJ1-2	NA	TGTGCCAGCAGCTTGAAGCCCGAGGGGAACAACTATGGCTACACCTTC	CASSLKPEGNNYGYTF
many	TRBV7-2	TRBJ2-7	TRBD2	TGTGCCAGCAGTTTCCTTAAAGCGGGGAGCTCCTACGAGCAGTACTTC	CASSFLKAGSSYEQYF
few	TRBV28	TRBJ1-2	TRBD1	TGTGCCAGCAGTTTATACCAGGGGGAGATTGGTAATGGCTACACCTTC	CASSLYQGEIGNGYTF
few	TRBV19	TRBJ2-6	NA	TGTGCCAGTAGTAGGGGTCTCTCTGGGGCCAACGTCCTGACTTTC	CASSRGLSGANVLTF
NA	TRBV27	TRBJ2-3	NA	TGTGCCAGCAGTTTCATACCCCAGGACACAGATACGCAGTATTTT	CASSFIPQDTDTQYF
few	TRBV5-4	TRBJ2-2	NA	TGTGCCAGCAGCCATTTCCCCCGAGACCCAAACGCCGGGGAGCTGTTTTTT	CASSHFPRDPNAGELFF
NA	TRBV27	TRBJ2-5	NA	TGTGCCAGCAGTGACTACAGGGCGGGAGAGACCCAGTACTTC	CASSDYRAGETQYF
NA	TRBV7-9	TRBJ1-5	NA	TGTGCCAGCAACTTATTCAATCAGCCCCAGCATTTT	CASNLFNQPQHF
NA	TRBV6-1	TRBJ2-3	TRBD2	TGTGCCAGCAGTTATACTCGACGGGGGGGCGGGGGGGATACGCAGTATTTT	CASSYTRRGGGGDTQYF
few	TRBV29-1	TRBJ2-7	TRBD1	TGCAGCGTTGAAGATGACAGGGGGCCTTCTTACGAGCAGTACTTC	CSVEDDRGPSYEQYF
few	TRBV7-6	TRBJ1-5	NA	TGTGCCAGCAGCTTAGAGGTGGGGGAGGGCAATCAGCCCCAGCATTTT	CASSLEVGEGNQPQHF
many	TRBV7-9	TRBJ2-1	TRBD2	TGTGCCAGCAGCCGACTAGCGGGGGCCAGCAATGAGCAGTTCTTC	CASSRLAGASNEQFF
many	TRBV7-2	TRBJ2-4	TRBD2	TGTGCCAGCAGCTTAGTGGTCCTAGCGGGGGGAGAAAACATTCAGTACTTC	CASSLVVLAGGENIQYF
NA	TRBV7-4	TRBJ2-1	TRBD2	TGTGCCAGCAGCTTACTCCCTTCCGATAGCGGGGGGTCTAATGAGCAGTTCTTC	CASSLLPSDSGGSNEQFF
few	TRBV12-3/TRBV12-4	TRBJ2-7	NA	TGTGCCAGCAGTGCGGACCTTTTATACGAGCAGTACTTC	CASSADLLYEQYF
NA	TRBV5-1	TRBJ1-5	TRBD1	TGCGCCAGCAGCGTGGGGACAGGGACCCTTAAGCCCCAGCATTTT	CASSVGTGTLKPQHF
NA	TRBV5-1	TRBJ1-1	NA	TGCGCCAGCCGGAGTGAGGGGGGCCCGAACACTGAAGCTTTCTTT	CASRSEGGPNTEAFF
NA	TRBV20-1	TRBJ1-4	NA	TGCAGTGCTAGAGTGGGGGTATGGGGTGAAAAACTGTTTTTT	CSARVGVWGEKLFF
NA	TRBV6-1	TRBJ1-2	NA	TGTGCCAGCAGTGAGATGGACAGTCACTCCTATGGCTACACCTTC	CASSEMDSHSYGYTF
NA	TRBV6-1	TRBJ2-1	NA	TGTGCCAGCAGCGACTTTTATGCCTACAATGAGCAGTTCTTC	CASSDFYAYNEQFF
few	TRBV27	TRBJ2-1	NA	TGTGCCAGCAGCCGGACAGAGAGCAATGAGCAGTTCTTC	CASSRTESNEQFF